This passage covers 28 T cell receptor beta chains from one sample sequenced in a study of beta chain features in type 1 diabetes. Study-wide results and caveats: Shortening that was moderate but significant affected the TCRB CDR3s of Type 1 diabetes patients in all four CD4+ subsets.

These TCRs' antigens remain unknown. Expressed TCRB transcripts were sequenced, since all the RNA that had been isolated was reverse transcribed. The assay was immunoSEQ multiplex PCR, and TCRdb's table has in-frame clones only and misses some. This sample has roughly 260,000 clones; about a fifth occur once, and the top ten carry around 0.029%. Sequencing was done on a sample of naive CD4+ T cells from blood. All receptors come from a woman in her thirties or forties with type 1 diabetes.

The CDR3 DNA sequence: TGCGCCAGCAGCTTGACCCGACAGGGTCTAAACGGCTACACCTTC. Encoded protein: CASSLTRQGLNGYTF. The chain links TRBV5-1 to TRBJ1-2, with 7 bases lining up with TRBD1. The CDR3 runs to 15 residues. Germline assignment: CDR1 SGHRS and CDR2 YFSETQ. The trim removed 1 base at V and 8 bases at J, leaving 11 bases unmatched.

This chain connects TRBV29-1 to TRBJ2-6; 10 bases fit TRBD1. CDR1 is SQVTM, CDR2 ANQGSEA, per germline. J gave up 1 base and V 4 bases, and 4 bases lay outside the gene matches. The CDR3 covers 16 residues. For the CDR3, the DNA is TGCAGCGTTGGGGGACAGGGGCGGTCTGGGGCCAACGTCCTGACTTTC. It encodes CSVGGQGRSGANVLTF.

As to this clone: In the same sample, other DNA sequences code for this CDR3. The chain uses TRBV28 and TRBJ2-6, with D tentatively TRBD1 (6 bases). The CDR3 is 15 residues long. With 4 bases removed from V and 0 bases from J, the gap between germline ends came to 7 bases. In germline, CDR1 is MDHEN, CDR2 SYDVKM. The CDR3 nucleotides read TGTGCCAGCAGTTCAGGGGCCTCTGGGGCCAACGTCCTGACTTTC. Its protein is CASSSGASGANVLTF.

There are a few counts of this clone. The rearrangement joins TRBV5-6 to TRBJ1-3; D ambiguous. CDR3 length: 15 residues. Germline lookup yields CDR1 SGHDT and CDR2 YYEEEE. Trimming took off 3 bases at V and 2 bases at J, with 12 bases between the two ends. The CDR3 reads CASSSRGLAGNTIYF. CDR3 sequence (DNA): TGTGCCAGCAGCTCAAGAGGGCTCGCTGGAAACACCATATATTTT.

The J gene is TRBJ2-1, the V gene TRBV5-1, with 7 bases identical to TRBD2. The V and J ends lost 4 bases and 0 bases, in that order; junction bases with no gene match: 10. The CDR3 spans 17 residues. The V gene's germline CDR1 is SGHRS and CDR2 YFSETQ. In DNA, the CDR3 is TGCGCCAGCAGCCGGGACTATGCAGTCGGCTCCTACAATGAGCAGTTCTTC. Translation gives CASSRDYAVGSYNEQFF.

In its sample, this clone was seen a few times. J is TRBJ2-7 and V is TRBV14; 9 bases align to TRBD2. The CDR3 extends over 12 amino acids. J was trimmed by 6 bases and V by 3 bases; bases with no gene match: 0. In germline, CDR1 is SGHDN, CDR2 FVKESK. The CDR3 region has the DNA TGTGCCAGCAGCCAGCGGGGGGGCGAGCAGTACTTC. Its protein product is CASSQRGGEQYF.

This clone appeared a few times. The rearrangement joins TRBV6-5 to TRBJ2-4; D is unresolved. Per germline, CDR1 MNHEY and CDR2 SVGAGI. The CDR3 totals 15 residues. V lost 6 bases, J lost 3 bases, and 15 bases lay in between. CDR3 loop: CASSATVTIKNIQYF. The DNA for the CDR3 is TGTGCCAGCAGCGCCACCGTAACAATCAAAAACATTCAGTACTTC.

The rearrangement links TRBV18 to TRBJ1-1; D unresolved. V was trimmed by 2 bases and J by 0 bases, leaving 13 bases between them. Germline values: CDR1 KGHSH, CDR2 LQKENI. This CDR3 spans 16 amino acids. In DNA form, the CDR3 reads TGTGCCAGCTCACCAACGGCGATTAGCATGAACACTGAAGCTTTCTTT. It codes for CASSPTAISMNTEAFF. The complete variable domain, with remaining parts taken from reference TRBV18 and TRBJ1-1, reads NAGVMQNPRHLVRRRGQEARLRCSPMKGHSHVYWYRQLPEEGLKFMVYLQKENIIDESGMPKERFSAEFPKEGPSILRIQQVVRGDSAAYFCASSPTAISMNTEAFFGQGTRLTVV.

This chain joins TRBV6-5 and TRBJ2-1, with a possible D match to TRBD2 (6 bases). CDR3 length: 14 amino acids. Germline V gene lookup returns CDR1 MNHEY and CDR2 SVGAGI. V dropped 5 bases and J dropped 10 bases, with 18 bases sitting between them. The CDR3 DNA sequence: TGTGCCAGCAGTCCCGGGACTGGTCGGTCAGAGCAGTTCTTC. As protein: CASSPGTGRSEQFF.

The genes are TRBV29-1 and TRBJ2-1; 8 nucleotides line up with TRBD1. Germline assignment: CDR1 SQVTM and CDR2 ANQGSEA. Trimming removed 8 bases from V and 0 bases from J; junction bases left unmatched: 6. The CDR3 is 14 amino acids. The CDR3 loop reads CSTTGEISYNEQFF. The CDR3 DNA sequence: TGCAGCACGACAGGGGAAATCTCCTACAATGAGCAGTTCTTC.

J is TRBJ1-6 and V is TRBV18; tentative D call: TRBD1 (6 bases). Germline values: CDR1 KGHSH, CDR2 LQKENI. V shed 2 bases and J shed 10 bases, with 21 bases lying between them. The CDR3 runs to 17 residues. The CDR3 DNA reads as TGTGCCAGCTCACCATCCTTAGGGCAGGGGCCACCCTCACCCCTCCACTTT. It translates to CASSPSLGQGPPSPLHF.

The chain uses TRBV4-3 and TRBJ1-6, with 8 bases matching TRBD1. V shed 1 base and J 5 bases; nucleotides not matched to a gene: 7. Germline CDR1 reads LGHNA; CDR2 reads YSLEER. The CDR3 covers 17 residues. Here the CDR3 DNA reads TGCGCCAGCAGCCAAGGGGGTACAGGGGGAGATAATTCACCCCTCCACTTT. Encoded protein: CASSQGGTGGDNSPLHF.

The V and J genes are TRBV4-3 and TRBJ2-1, with D perhaps matching TRBD2 (5 bases). The CDR3 has 15 residues. The germline CDR1 and CDR2 sequences are LGHNA and YSLEER. V lost 1 base to trimming and J lost 4 bases, with 11 bases between them. The CDR3 DNA sequence: TGCGCCAGCAGCCAAGGAGCGGATTATTACAATGAGCAGTTCTTC. Its translation: CASSQGADYYNEQFF.

This clone was counted between two and nine times. V usage is TRBV29-1 and J usage is TRBJ2-1; 7 bases map to TRBD2. Losses at the gene ends were 4 bases for V and 0 bases for J; bases not matched to a gene: 3. The germline V gene has CDR1 SQVTM and CDR2 ANQGSEA. CDR3 length: 14 residues. The CDR3: CSVARGSSYNEQFF. DNA of the CDR3: TGCAGCGTTGCCCGCGGGAGCTCCTACAATGAGCAGTTCTTC.

This chain links TRBV7-3 with TRBJ2-3, with 11 bases fitting TRBD2. Germline values: CDR1 SGHTA, CDR2 FQGTGA. The trim removed 5 bases at V and 2 bases at J, leaving 6 bases unmatched. This CDR3 spans 16 amino acids. CDR3: CASSPGLAGTTDTQYF. CDR3 DNA: TGTGCCAGCAGCCCCGGACTAGCGGGTACCACAGATACGCAGTATTTT.

This clone occurred a few times. The junction and the germline gene differ at one end; a read error may be behind it. This chain connects TRBV4-1 to TRBJ2-1; a weak D match, TRBD1 (6 bases). The CDR3 is made up of 14 amino acids. The germline V gene encodes CDR1 MGHRA and CDR2 YSYEKL. This CDR3 reads CASSHGQSYSEQFF. Here the CDR3 DNA reads TGCGCCAGCAGCCACGGACAGTCCTACAGTGAGCAGTTCTTC.

A few counts support this clone. The chain carries TRBV7-9 and TRBJ1-2; the D gene is possibly TRBD1 (5 bases). CDR3 size: 15 residues. Germline assignment: CDR1 SEHNR and CDR2 FQNEAQ (reference sequence). The V and J ends lost 7 bases and 3 bases respectively, with 18 bases between them. CDR3 in amino acids: CASILREGSYYGYTF. DNA for the CDR3: TGTGCCAGCATCCTGAGGGAGGGGTCCTACTATGGCTACACCTTC.

This clone has just a few counts. The chain links TRBV9 to TRBJ2-3; D uncertain. V dropped 4 bases and J dropped 4 bases, with 16 bases sitting between them. Germline values: CDR1 SGDLS, CDR2 YYNGEE. The CDR3 covers 15 residues. The CDR3 loop is CASSPTVSDPDTQYF. The CDR3 bases are TGTGCCAGCAGCCCTACAGTTTCCGACCCAGATACGCAGTATTTT. Looking up the rest from reference TRBV9 and TRBJ2-3 gives the full variable domain: DSGVTQTPKHLITATGQRVTLRCSPRSGDLSVYWYQQSLDQGLQFLIQYYNGEERAKGNILERFSAQQFPDLHSELNLSSLELGDSALYFCASSPTVSDPDTQYFGPGTRLTVL.

The V gene is TRBV2, the J gene TRBJ1-6; D gene uncertain. The CDR3 extends over 11 amino acids. Trimming took 7 bases from V and 8 from J, leaving 6 bases between them. Germline V CDR1 and CDR2: SNHLY, FYNNEI. CDR3 region: CASTRDSPLHF. The CDR3 DNA reads as TGTGCCAGCACACGGGATTCACCCCTCCACTTT. Filled out from reference TRBV2 and TRBJ1-6, the complete variable domain reads EPEVTQTPSHQVTQMGQEVILRCVPISNHLYFYWYRQILGQKVEFLVSFYNNEISEKSEIFDDQFSVERPDGSNFTLKIRSTKLEDSAMYFCASTRDSPLHFGNGTRLTVT.

This clone was detected a few times. This rearrangement joins TRBV5-1 to TRBJ2-7, with D tentatively TRBD1 (5 bases). Trimming left V 2 bases short and J 4 bases short, with 16 bases between. The CDR3 is 15 residues long. Germline CDR1 reads SGHRS; CDR2 reads YFSETQ. The DNA for the CDR3 is TGCGCCAGCAGCTTTGAGGACATGGCCTCTTACGAGCAGTACTTC. Protein: CASSFEDMASYEQYF.

V and J are TRBV29-1 and TRBJ1-2; D may be TRBD1 (6 bases). Trimming shortened V by 3 bases and J by 7 bases, and 15 bases separated the two germline ends. CDR3 size: 13 residues. Germline lookup yields CDR1 SQVTM and CDR2 ANQGSEA. This CDR3 reads CSVDWTVSRGYTF. The CDR3 DNA follows: TGCAGCGTTGATTGGACAGTCTCACGTGGCTACACCTTC. Supplemented by reference TRBV29-1 and TRBJ1-2, the full variable domain reads SAVISQKPSRDICQRGTSLTIQCQVDSQVTMMFWYRQQPGQSLTLIATANQGSEATYESGFVIDKFPISRPNLTFSTLTVSNMSPEDSSIYLCSVDWTVSRGYTFGSGTRLTVV.

This clone was seen a few times. The V and J genes are TRBV4-3 and TRBJ2-3, with a weak D call TRBD1 (6 bases). Trimming took 4 bases from V and 0 from J, leaving 14 bases between them. This CDR3 has 16 residues. Germline V gene sequence: CDR1 LGHNA, CDR2 YSLEER. CDR3 DNA: TGCGCCAGCAGCCTACAGGGTGAACATAGCACAGATACGCAGTATTTT. It encodes CASSLQGEHSTDTQYF.

This clone turned up a few times. The J gene is TRBJ2-1, the V gene TRBV7-3; possibly TRBD2 for D (5 bases). This CDR3 is 14 amino acids long. From germline, CDR1 is SGHTA and CDR2 FQGTGA. V shed 3 bases and J shed 8 bases, with 14 bases lying between them. The CDR3 loop is CASSFGGSSYEQFF. The CDR3 region has the DNA TGTGCCAGCAGCTTTGGCGGGTCTAGCTATGAGCAGTTCTTC.

A few counts support this clone. This chain links TRBV9 with TRBJ1-3; D is unresolved. The CDR3 has 15 amino acids. Germline CDR1 reads SGDLS; CDR2 reads YYNGEE. Trimming left V 1 base short and J 0 bases short, with 8 bases between. The CDR3 DNA reads as TGTGCCAGCAGCGTACAAAGCAACTCTGGAAACACCATATATTTT. As protein: CASSVQSNSGNTIYF. Based on the CDR3 plus reference TRBV9 and TRBJ1-3, the full variable domain is DSGVTQTPKHLITATGQRVTLRCSPRSGDLSVYWYQQSLDQGLQFLIQYYNGEERAKGNILERFSAQQFPDLHSELNLSSLELGDSALYFCASSVQSNSGNTIYFGEGSWLTVV.

This clone has more than one count but fewer than ten. This rearrangement joins TRBV13 to TRBJ1-1, with D unclear. V lost 2 bases, J lost 6 bases, and 13 bases lay in between. The length of the CDR3 is 14 residues. The V gene's germline CDR1 is PRHDT and CDR2 FYEKMQ (reference sequence). This CDR3 reads CASSLKGSRSEAFF. CDR3 bases: TGTGCCAGCAGCTTAAAAGGAAGCAGGTCTGAAGCTTTCTTT.

As to this clone: One end of the junction fails to match germline, which may point to a read error. This chain uses TRBV7-7 with TRBJ2-5, with TRBD2 matching over 8 bases. Germline V lookup: CDR1 SSHAT, CDR2 FNYEAQ (reference sequence). This CDR3 has 15 amino acids. DNA for the CDR3: TGTGCTAGCAGCAGCGGCGGGGGGTGGGAAGAGACCCAGTACTTC. Translated: CASSSGGGWEETQYF.

The chain employs TRBV18 and TRBJ2-2; 8 nucleotides align to TRBD2. Germline V gene data show CDR1 as KGHSH and CDR2 as LQKENI. With V trimmed by 3 bases and J by 5 bases, 5 bases remained unmatched. This CDR3 is built from 15 residues. CDR3 bases: TGTGCCAGCTCACCTGCAGCGGGAGTTACCGGGGAGCTGTTTTTT. Translated, it gives CASSPAAGVTGELFF.

This clone was picked up a small number of times. The rearrangement links TRBV29-1 to TRBJ2-5, with D tentatively TRBD1 (6 bases). The DNA matches TRBJ2-7 better at its end, which makes the J call doubtful. Germline CDR1 is SQVTM and CDR2 is ANQGSEA. The CDR3 is 13 amino acids. CDR3 DNA sequence: TGCAGCGCCCTTCAAGGGGGAACCTACGAGCAGTACTTC. Translation gives CSALQGGTYEQYF.